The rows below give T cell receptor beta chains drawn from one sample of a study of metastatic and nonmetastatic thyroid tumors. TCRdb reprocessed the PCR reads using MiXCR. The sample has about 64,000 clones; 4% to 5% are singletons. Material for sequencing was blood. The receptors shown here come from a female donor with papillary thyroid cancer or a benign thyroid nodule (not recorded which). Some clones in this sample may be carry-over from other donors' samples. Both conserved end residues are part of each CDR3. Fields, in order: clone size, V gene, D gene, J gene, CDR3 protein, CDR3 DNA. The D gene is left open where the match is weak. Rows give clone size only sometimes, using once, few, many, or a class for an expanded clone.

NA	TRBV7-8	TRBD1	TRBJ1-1	CASSPKWAVTGGLATEAFF	TGTGCCAGCAGCCCTAAGTGGGCGGTGACAGGGGGTTTGGCCACTGAAGCTTTCTTT
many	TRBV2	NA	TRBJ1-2	CASSEERAGYTF	TGTGCCAGCAGTGAGGAACGAGCCGGCTACACCTTC
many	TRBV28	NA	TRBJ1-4	CASSLLGATNEKLFF	TGTGCCAGCAGCCTGCTGGGAGCAACTAATGAAAAACTGTTTTTT
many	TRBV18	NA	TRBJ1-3	CASSTSMTASGNTIYF	TGTGCCAGCTCGACCAGTATGACGGCATCTGGAAACACCATATATTTT
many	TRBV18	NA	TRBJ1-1	CASSPLGKNTEAFF	TGTGCCAGCTCACCATTGGGCAAGAACACTGAAGCTTTCTTT
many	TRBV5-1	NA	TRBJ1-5	CASSLGRIRGPQHF	TGCGCCAGCAGCTTAGGAAGGATTAGGGGGCCCCAGCATTTT
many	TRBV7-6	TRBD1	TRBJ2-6	CASSLPPGQGRGANVLTF	TGTGCCAGCAGCTTGCCCCCGGGACAGGGACGAGGGGCCAACGTCCTGACTTTC
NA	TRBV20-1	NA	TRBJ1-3	CSARALSGGSGNTIYF	TGCAGTGCTAGAGCACTCTCGGGGGGTTCTGGAAACACCATATATTTT
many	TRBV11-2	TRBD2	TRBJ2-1	CASSLGGLAGGIYNEQFF	TGTGCCAGCAGCTTAGGGGGGCTAGCGGGAGGGATATACAATGAGCAGTTCTTC
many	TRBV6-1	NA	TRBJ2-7	CASRTRGEGEQYF	TGTGCCAGCAGAACTAGGGGGGAGGGCGAGCAGTACTTC
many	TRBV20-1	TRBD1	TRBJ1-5	CSARDRWQGGGYSNQPQHF	TGCAGTGCTAGAGATAGGTGGCAGGGGGGCGGGTATAGCAATCAGCCCCAGCATTTT
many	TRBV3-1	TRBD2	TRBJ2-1	CASSQQGLAGVRNEQFF	TGTGCCAGCAGCCAACAAGGACTAGCGGGAGTAAGGAATGAGCAGTTCTTC
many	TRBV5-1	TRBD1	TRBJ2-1	CASSPGQGGYNEQFF	TGCGCCAGCAGCCCCGGACAGGGTGGTTACAATGAGCAGTTCTTC
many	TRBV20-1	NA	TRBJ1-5	CSASPRDTNSNQPQHF	TGCAGTGCTAGTCCCCGGGACACCAATAGCAATCAGCCCCAGCATTTT
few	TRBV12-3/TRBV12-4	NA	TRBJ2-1	CASRWYRDNEQFF	TGTGCCAGCAGGTGGTATCGAGACAATGAGCAGTTCTTC
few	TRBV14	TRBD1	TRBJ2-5	CASSQTGVRETQYF	TGTGCCAGCAGCCAAACAGGGGTTAGGGAGACCCAGTACTTC
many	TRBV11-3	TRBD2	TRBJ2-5	CASSPRSLAGVQETQYF	TGTGCCAGCAGCCCTAGGTCCTTAGCGGGGGTACAAGAGACCCAGTACTTC
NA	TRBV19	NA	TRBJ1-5	CASSIPNGAQPQHF	TGTGCCAGTAGTATACCTAACGGGGCCCAGCCCCAGCATTTT
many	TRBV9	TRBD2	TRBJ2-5	CASSPAGGVETQYF	TGTGCCAGCAGCCCAGCGGGAGGGGTAGAGACCCAGTACTTC
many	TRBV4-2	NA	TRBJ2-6	CASSQDGARSGANVLTF	TGTGCCAGCAGCCAAGACGGCGCACGGTCTGGGGCCAACGTCCTGACTTTC
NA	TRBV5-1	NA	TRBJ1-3	CASSLEQGNTIYF	TGCGCCAGCAGCTTGGAACAGGGAAACACCATATATTTT
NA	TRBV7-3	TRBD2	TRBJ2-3	CANSFALAGATDTQYF	TGTGCCAACAGCTTCGCCCTAGCGGGAGCCACAGATACGCAGTATTTT
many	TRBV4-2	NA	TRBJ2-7	CASSQDSGSPYEQYF	TGTGCCAGCAGCCAAGATTCCGGCAGTCCCTACGAGCAGTACTTC
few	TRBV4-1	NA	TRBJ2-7	CSSSYQGRACEQYF	TGCTCCAGCAGCTACCAGGGAAGAGCCTGCGAGCAGTACTTC
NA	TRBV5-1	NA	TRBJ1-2	CASSLAADYGYTF	TGCGCCAGCAGCTTGGCGGCAGACTATGGCTACACCTTC
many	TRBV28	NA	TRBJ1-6	CASRGIYNSPLHF	TGTGCCAGCCGCGGGATATATAATTCACCCCTCCACTTT
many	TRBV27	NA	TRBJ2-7	CASSWDRDSYEQYF	TGTGCCAGCAGCTGGGACCGGGACTCCTACGAGCAGTACTTC
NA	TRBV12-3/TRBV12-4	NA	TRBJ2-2	CASSWVQGTGELFF	TGTGCCAGCAGTTGGGTTCAGGGGACCGGGGAGCTGTTTTTT
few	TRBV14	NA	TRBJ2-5	CASSQDSRRAQYF	TGTGCCAGCAGCCAAGATTCCCGAAGGGCCCAGTACTTC
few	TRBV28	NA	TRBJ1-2	CASRPGGFYGYTF	TGTGCCAGCAGGCCGGGGGGATTCTATGGCTACACCTTC
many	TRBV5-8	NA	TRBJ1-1	CASTNDGWGEIRYTEAFF	TGTGCCAGCACCAACGATGGATGGGGGGAAATTCGGTACACTGAAGCTTTCTTT
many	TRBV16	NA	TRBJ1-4	CASSRGGARTNEKLFF	TGTGCCAGCAGCCGCGGAGGCGCAAGAACTAATGAAAAACTGTTTTTT
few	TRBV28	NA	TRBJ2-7	CASSFSVSVSYEQYF	TGTGCCAGCAGTTTTTCGGTTAGTGTCTCCTACGAGCAGTACTTC
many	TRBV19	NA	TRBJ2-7	CASSARDGGYEQYF	TGTGCCAGTAGTGCCCGGGACGGGGGCTACGAGCAGTACTTC
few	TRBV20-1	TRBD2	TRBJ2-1	CSASYLAASYNEQFF	TGCAGTGCTAGCTACCTAGCGGCCTCCTACAATGAGCAGTTCTTC
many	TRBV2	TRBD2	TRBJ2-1	CASSLAGVNEQFF	TGTGCCAGCAGCTTAGCGGGAGTTAATGAGCAGTTCTTC
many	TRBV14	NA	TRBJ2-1	CASSPGLAINEQFF	TGTGCCAGCAGCCCCGGCCTAGCGATCAATGAGCAGTTCTTC
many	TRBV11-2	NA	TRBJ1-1	CASSFGRTLMNTEAFF	TGTGCCAGCAGCTTCGGACGGACCCTCATGAACACTGAAGCTTTCTTT
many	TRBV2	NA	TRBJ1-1	CASRTQRNTEAFF	TGTGCCAGCAGGACACAGAGGAACACTGAAGCTTTCTTT
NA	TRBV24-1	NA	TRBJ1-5	CATSETMRSNEPQHF	TGTGCCACCAGTGAAACAATGCGGAGCAATGAGCCCCAGCATTTT
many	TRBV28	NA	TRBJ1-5	CASRPGTVNQPQHF	TGTGCCAGCAGGCCCGGGACGGTCAATCAGCCCCAGCATTTT
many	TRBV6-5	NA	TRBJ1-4	CASSYGGDEKLFF	TGTGCCAGCAGTTACGGGGGTGACGAAAAACTGTTTTTT
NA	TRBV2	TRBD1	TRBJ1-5	CASSDQGQGAGQPQHF	TGTGCCAGCAGTGACCAGGGACAGGGGGCAGGACAGCCCCAGCATTTT
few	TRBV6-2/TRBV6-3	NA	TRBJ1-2	CASSSLSRSNYRYTF	TGTGCCAGTAGTTCCCTTTCTAGGTCCAACTATCGCTACACCTTC
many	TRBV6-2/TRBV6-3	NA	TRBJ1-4	CASSYSKQGRVKLFF	TGTGCCAGCAGTTACTCGAAACAGGGAAGAGTAAAACTGTTTTTT
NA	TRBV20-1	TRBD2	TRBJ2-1	CSASLGLAGGPRNEQFF	TGCAGTGCTTCCCTCGGACTAGCGGGAGGGCCTCGAAATGAGCAGTTCTTC
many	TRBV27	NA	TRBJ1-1	CASSLSTAGNTEAFF	TGTGCCAGCAGTTTAAGTACGGCCGGGAACACTGAAGCTTTCTTT
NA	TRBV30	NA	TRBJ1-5	CAWSVAGYSNQPQHF	TGTGCCTGGAGTGTAGCGGGTTATAGCAATCAGCCCCAGCATTTT
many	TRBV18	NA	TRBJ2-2	CASSPHPGELFF	TGTGCCAGCTCACCTCACCCCGGGGAGCTGTTTTTT
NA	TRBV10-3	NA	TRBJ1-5	CAISPYINQPQHF	TGTGCCATTAGCCCCTATATCAATCAGCCCCAGCATTTT
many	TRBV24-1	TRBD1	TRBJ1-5	CATSDSGTGKSNQPQHF	TGTGCCACCAGTGATTCCGGGACAGGGAAGAGCAATCAGCCCCAGCATTTT
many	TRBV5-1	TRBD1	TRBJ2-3	CASSGTEEAYWGTDTQYF	TGCGCCAGCAGCGGGACAGAGGAGGCCTACTGGGGCACAGATACGCAGTATTTT
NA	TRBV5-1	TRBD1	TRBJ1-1	CASSPQGAAEAFF	TGCGCCAGCAGCCCACAGGGGGCTGCTGAAGCTTTCTTT
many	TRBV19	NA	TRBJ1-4	CASSIDPWRGVGEKLFF	TGTGCCAGTAGTATAGACCCCTGGAGAGGGGTAGGTGAAAAACTGTTTTTT
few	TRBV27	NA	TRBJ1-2	CASSLRPGKGGYTF	TGTGCCAGCAGTTTACGGCCAGGGAAGGGTGGCTACACCTTC